This T cell receptor (beta chain) emerged from a study of T-cell reconstitution after alpha-beta-depleted transplantation in children. Per the germline V gene, CDR1 is MNHNY and CDR2 is SVGAGI (reference sequence). V was cut by 4 bases and J by 5 bases, with 8 bases left in between. The CDR3 length is 13 residues. Preparation of the TCRbeta library involved a method that used unique molecular identifiers. In TCRdb, the PCR reads were re-called with MiXCR into one record per CDR3 protein. Among just under 550,000 distinct CDR3 sequences, around 17% were seen once, and the ten largest hold 2.5% to 3.5%.

This clonotype was sampled from a human donor who donated a stem cell graft to a child with acute lymphoblastic leukemia. The V gene is TRBV6-6, the J gene TRBJ2-2; D may be TRBD2 (6 bases). The sequences come from PBMCs from the stem cell graft donor, collected from the stem cell graft. The CDR3 DNA reads TGTGCCAGCAGTTCGGGGGAAACCGGGGAGCTGTTTTTT. Its protein product is CASSSGETGELFF.